This passage covers 23 T cell receptor beta chains from one sample sequenced in a study of T cell responses to AZD1222 COVID-19 vaccine. Libraries were prepared by immunoSEQ multiplex PCR; TCRdb keeps only in-frame clonotypes and omits some of them. This table holds under 85,000 clones, approximately 91% found once. Source: peripheral blood, taken on day 0 of MenACWY control vaccination. The origin of the receptors is an adult in good health.

This sequence joins TRBV18 and TRBJ2-7; D call uncertain. The V and J ends lost 3 bases and 7 bases respectively, with 13 bases between them. Per the germline V gene, CDR1 is KGHSH and CDR2 is LQKENI. The CDR3 spans 13 residues. The CDR3 is CASSPSTLREQYF. In DNA form, the CDR3 reads TGTGCCAGCTCACCCTCGACGCTCCGGGAGCAGTACTTC.

The chain recombines TRBV6-4 with TRBJ2-5, with 10 bases that match TRBD2. This CDR3 contains 15 residues. The germline V gene encodes CDR1 MRHNA and CDR2 SNTAGT. Trimming cost V 3 bases and J 4 bases; bases outside gene matches: 5. The CDR3 DNA reads TGTGCCAGCAGTGATCGAGCGGGGGGGCTAGAGACCCAGTACTTC. Its translation: CASSDRAGGLETQYF.

The V call is TRBV4-1, the J call TRBJ2-1, with D possibly being TRBD2 (5 bases). CDR1 is MGHRA and CDR2 is YSYEKL in the germline V gene. The CDR3 contains 16 residues. Trimming removed 1 base at V and 1 base at J, with 11 bases between. CDR3 sequence reads: CASSQVDGESYNEQFF. In DNA form, the CDR3 reads TGCGCCAGCAGCCAAGTAGACGGGGAGTCCTACAATGAGCAGTTCTTC.

This clone occurred a few times. The CDR3: CASSLAGGPSTDTQYF. In DNA form, the CDR3 reads TGTGCCAGCAGCTTAGCGGGGGGGCCTAGCACAGATACGCAGTATTTT. The chain couples TRBV7-9 to TRBJ2-3, with D tentatively TRBD2 (7 bases). The CDR3 totals 16 residues. The germline V and J ends were trimmed by 0 bases and 0 bases, with 10 bases remaining between them. CDR1 SEHNR and CDR2 FQNEAQ come from the germline V gene (reference sequence).

This chain links TRBV18 with TRBJ2-5; D remains ambiguous. This CDR3 is built from 16 residues. The germline V gene has CDR1 KGHSH and CDR2 LQKENI. Trimming shortened V by 3 bases and J by 2 bases, and 16 bases separated the two germline ends. This CDR3 reads CASSPWSKGTQETQYF. The CDR3 DNA reads as TGTGCCAGCTCACCGTGGTCTAAGGGCACTCAAGAGACCCAGTACTTC. Full variable domain (rest looked up from reference TRBV18 and TRBJ2-5): NAGVMQNPRHLVRRRGQEARLRCSPMKGHSHVYWYRQLPEEGLKFMVYLQKENIIDESGMPKERFSAEFPKEGPSILRIQQVVRGDSAAYFCASSPWSKGTQETQYFGPGTRLLVL.

V and J are TRBV7-9 and TRBJ1-1, with D tentatively TRBD1 (5 bases). The length of the CDR3 is 14 residues. Germline CDR1 SEHNR, CDR2 FQNEAQ (reference sequence). V was shortened by 6 bases and J by 2 bases, with 13 bases between the two germline ends. CDR3 nucleotides: TGTGCCAGCAGACCCGGGACGGGTAACACTGAAGCTTTCTTT. Its protein is CASRPGTGNTEAFF.

This chain uses TRBV4-2 with TRBJ2-3; tentative D call: TRBD1 (6 bases). This CDR3 has 16 amino acids. Germline V gene lookup returns CDR1 LGHNA and CDR2 YNFKEQ. Trimming took 2 bases from V and 2 from J, leaving 14 bases between them. The CDR3 DNA follows: TGTGCCAGCAGCCAAACTCATACAGGGCCCACAGATACGCAGTATTTT. It specifies CASSQTHTGPTDTQYF.

V usage is TRBV6-4 and J usage is TRBJ1-4; D is perhaps TRBD1 (5 bases). V was trimmed by 4 bases and J by 4 bases, leaving 19 bases between them. CDR1 is MRHNA, CDR2 SNTAGT, per germline. This CDR3 region has 17 residues. The chain's CDR3 is CASSGRGSTLNNEKLFF. DNA for the CDR3: TGTGCCAGCAGTGGGAGGGGCTCAACCCTTAATAATGAAAAACTGTTTTTT.

The rearrangement links TRBV27 to TRBJ2-5; TRBD1 aligns across 8 bases. Trimming removed 7 bases from V and 4 bases from J; junction bases left unmatched: 8. Germline CDR1 is MNHEY and CDR2 is SMNVEV (reference sequence). The CDR3 runs to 14 residues. The CDR3 DNA reads as TGTGCCAGCAAAAATCAGGGGGCGCGAGAGACCCAGTACTTC. It encodes CASKNQGARETQYF.

This chain uses TRBV15 with TRBJ1-1; D is unresolved. V dropped 0 bases and J dropped 0 bases, with 8 bases sitting between them. The V gene's germline CDR1 is LNHNV and CDR2 YYDKDF (reference sequence). CDR3 length: 15 residues. The CDR3 spells CATSRDLGMNTEAFF. CDR3 DNA: TGTGCCACCAGCAGAGATCTTGGTATGAACACTGAAGCTTTCTTT. Drawing the rest from reference TRBV15 and TRBJ1-1, the complete variable domain is DAMVIQNPRYQVTQFGKPVTLSCSQTLNHNVMYWYQQKSSQAPKLLFHYYDKDFNNEADTPDNFQSRRPNTSFCFLDIRSPGLGDTAMYLCATSRDLGMNTEAFFGQGTRLTVV.

This clone was observed a single time. The rearrangement joins TRBV28 to TRBJ1-1, with D perhaps matching TRBD1 (6 bases). CDR1 is MDHEN, CDR2 SYDVKM, per germline. The CDR3 totals 11 residues. V was pared by 7 bases and J by 11 bases, with 14 bases between. The CDR3 loop is CASTTQGKAFF. The CDR3, as DNA: TGTGCCAGCACCACACAGGGAAAGGCTTTCTTT. Looking up the rest from reference TRBV28 and TRBJ1-1 gives the full variable domain: DVKVTQSSRYLVKRTGEKVFLECVQDMDHENMFWYRQDPGLGLRLIYFSYDVKMKEKGDIPEGYSVSREKKERFSLILESASTNQTSMYLCASTTQGKAFFGQGTRLTVV.

This clone was recorded a few times. The J gene is TRBJ1-2, the V gene TRBV3-1 (or the pseudogene TRBV3-2); weak D call: TRBD1 (6 bases). The V and J ends lost 6 bases and 8 bases respectively, with 22 bases between them. In germline, CDR1 is LGHDT, CDR2 YNNKEL (reference sequence). The CDR3 length is 15 residues. The CDR3 region is CASRSSGTNIVGYTF. The CDR3 region has the DNA TGTGCCAGCAGATCCTCGGGGACAAATATCGTGGGCTACACCTTC.

CDR3: CASSYSGEGANEKLFF. The CDR3 DNA reads TGTGCCAGCAGTTACAGCGGGGAGGGGGCTAATGAAAAACTGTTTTTT. The V gene is TRBV6-2 or TRBV6-3, the J gene TRBJ1-4; D is possibly TRBD1 (6 bases). CDR3 length: 16 amino acids. The germline gives CDR1 MNHEY, CDR2 SVGEGT. The V end was cut by 2 bases, the J end by 3 bases, with 13 bases between.

The chain joins TRBV4-3 to TRBJ1-3; 7 nucleotides align to TRBD1. V was pared by 2 bases and J by 2 bases, with 12 bases of the junction left unmatched. CDR3 length equals 18 residues. Germline V gene data show CDR1 as LGHNA and CDR2 as YSLEER. The CDR3 DNA reads TGCGCCAGCAGCCAACGAATAGGGGGCGATCAAGCTGGAAACACCATATATTTT. Amino acids: CASSQRIGGDQAGNTIYF.

The chain recombines TRBV6-5 with TRBJ1-5, with D perhaps matching TRBD1 (5 bases). This CDR3 is 15 amino acids long. Deletions cut 6 bases from V and 0 bases from J, with 12 bases between. In germline, CDR1 is MNHEY, CDR2 SVGAGI. As DNA, the CDR3 is TGTGCCAGCAGCCCCGACAGAAATAGCAATCAGCCCCAGCATTTT. It encodes CASSPDRNSNQPQHF.

V and J are TRBV6-1 and TRBJ1-1, with no clear D. From germline, CDR1 is MNHNS and CDR2 SASEGT. Trimming took 1 base from V and 0 from J, leaving 9 bases between them. The CDR3 length is 15 residues. The DNA for the CDR3 is TGTGCCAGCAGTGAAGAGAAGACGGTGAACACTGAAGCTTTCTTT. Translating it yields CASSEEKTVNTEAFF.

This chain uses TRBV5-1 with TRBJ1-5; D ambiguous. The CDR3 spans 15 residues. The V gene lost 0 bases and the J gene lost 4 bases, with 11 bases spanning the gap. Germline V gene lookup returns CDR1 SGHRS and CDR2 YFSETQ. In nucleotides, the CDR3 is TGCGCCAGCAGCTTGGATGTTAGCCTAAATCAGCCCCAGCATTTT. Protein product: CASSLDVSLNQPQHF. The whole variable domain, filled in from reference TRBV5-1 and TRBJ1-5, reads KAGVTQTPRYLIKTRGQQVTLSCSPISGHRSVSWYQQTPGQGLQFLFEYFSETQRNKGNFPGRFSGRQFSNSRSEMNVSTLELGDSALYLCASSLDVSLNQPQHFGDGTRLSIL.

V and J are TRBV27 and TRBJ1-3, with a possible D match to TRBD1 (6 bases). Between the trimmed V and J ends, which lost 3 bases and 0 bases, there was a span of 9 bases. The CDR3 runs to 15 residues. Germline V gene sequence: CDR1 MNHEY, CDR2 SMNVEV (reference sequence). The CDR3: CASSLTRGSGNTIYF. The DNA of the CDR3 is TGTGCCAGCAGTTTGACCAGGGGCTCTGGAAACACCATATATTTT.

A remark on this clone: The sample has other DNA sequences that encode this CDR3 too. The rearrangement joins TRBV7-3 to TRBJ2-1; D is unclear. Trimming removed 5 bases from V and 0 bases from J, with 5 bases in between. The CDR3 sequence is 13 residues long. Germline lookup yields CDR1 SGHTA and CDR2 FQGTGA. CDR3 coding DNA: TGTGCCAGCAGCCTGAGCTCCTACAATGAGCAGTTCTTC. This gives the protein CASSLSSYNEQFF.

The chain joins TRBV6-2 or TRBV6-3 to TRBJ2-5; D call uncertain. Trimming took 0 bases from V and 4 from J, leaving 3 bases between them. The CDR3 has 12 residues. From germline, CDR1 is MNHEY and CDR2 SVGEGT. The CDR3 protein is CASSYSRETQYF. The CDR3 DNA is TGTGCCAGCAGTTACTCGAGAGAGACCCAGTACTTC.

The chain has TRBV6-4 and TRBJ1-2; tentatively, D is TRBD1 (6 bases). The germline V gene has CDR1 MRHNA and CDR2 SNTAGT. V was clipped by 5 bases and J by 6 bases, with 13 bases between them. The CDR3 spans 13 residues. The CDR3 loop reads CASSSTGKNGYTF. For the CDR3, the DNA is TGTGCCAGCAGTTCTACAGGGAAAAATGGCTACACCTTC.

V usage is TRBV4-1 and J usage is TRBJ2-5; TRBD2 agrees at 8 bases. V shed 0 bases, J shed 5 bases, and the junction held 14 bases outside the gene matches. The CDR3 has 18 residues. CDR1 and CDR2 (germline): MGHRA, YSYEKL. The CDR3 reads CASSQDGLAGLKGETQYF. DNA of the CDR3: TGCGCCAGCAGCCAAGATGGATTAGCGGGGTTAAAGGGGGAGACCCAGTACTTC.

The V gene is TRBV9, the J gene TRBJ1-3; TRBD1 matches 9 bases. The CDR3 contains 15 residues. Germline CDR1 and CDR2: SGDLS and YYNGEE. V shed 1 base, J shed 3 bases, and the junction held 2 bases outside the gene matches. CDR3 sequence (DNA): TGTGCCAGCAGCGTAACAGGGGGCGGTGGAAACACCATATATTTT. Amino acids: CASSVTGGGGNTIYF.